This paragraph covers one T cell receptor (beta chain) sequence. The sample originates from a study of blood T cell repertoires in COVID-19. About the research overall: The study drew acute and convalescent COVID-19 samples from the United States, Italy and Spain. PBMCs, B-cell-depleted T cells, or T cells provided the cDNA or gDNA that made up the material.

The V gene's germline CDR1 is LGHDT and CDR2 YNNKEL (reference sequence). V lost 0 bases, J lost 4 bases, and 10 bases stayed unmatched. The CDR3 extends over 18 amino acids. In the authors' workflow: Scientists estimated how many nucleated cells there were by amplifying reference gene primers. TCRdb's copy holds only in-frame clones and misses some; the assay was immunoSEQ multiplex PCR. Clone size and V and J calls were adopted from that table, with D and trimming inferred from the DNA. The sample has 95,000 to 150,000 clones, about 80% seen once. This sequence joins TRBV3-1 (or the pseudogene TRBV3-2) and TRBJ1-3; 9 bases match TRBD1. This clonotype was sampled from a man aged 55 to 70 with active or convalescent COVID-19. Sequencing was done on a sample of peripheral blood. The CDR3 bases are TGTGCCAGCAGCCAAGAAACAGGAGGGACAGGGTCGGGAAACACCATATATTTT. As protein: CASSQETGGTGSGNTIYF.